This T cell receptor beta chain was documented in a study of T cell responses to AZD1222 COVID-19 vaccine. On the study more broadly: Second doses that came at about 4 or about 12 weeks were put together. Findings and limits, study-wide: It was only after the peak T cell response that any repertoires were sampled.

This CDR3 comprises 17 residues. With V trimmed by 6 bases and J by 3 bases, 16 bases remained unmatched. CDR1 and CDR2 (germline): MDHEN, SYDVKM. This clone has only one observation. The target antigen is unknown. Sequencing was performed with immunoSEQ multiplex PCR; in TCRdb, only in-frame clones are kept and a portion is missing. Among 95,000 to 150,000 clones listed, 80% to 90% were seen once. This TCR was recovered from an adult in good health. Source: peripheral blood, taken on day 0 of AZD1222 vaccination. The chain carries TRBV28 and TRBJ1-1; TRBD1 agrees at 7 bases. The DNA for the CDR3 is TGTGCCAGCAGCTTAGGGCCCCTACAGGGGACAGACACTGAAGCTTTCTTT. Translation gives CASSLGPLQGTDTEAFF. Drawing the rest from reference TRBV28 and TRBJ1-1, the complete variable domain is DVKVTQSSRYLVKRTGEKVFLECVQDMDHENMFWYRQDPGLGLRLIYFSYDVKMKEKGDIPEGYSVSREKKERFSLILESASTNQTSMYLCASSLGPLQGTDTEAFFGQGTRLTVV.